This T cell receptor beta chain was profiled in a study of regulatory T cells in long-lasting Graves disease. Specified time point: newly diagnosed GD, antithyroid drugs for less than 3 months. Extracted RNA from PBMCs served as the source of the TCR library. The CDR3 is made up of 13 amino acids. V gave up 3 bases and J gave up 2 bases, with 8 bases separating them. Building of the TCR beta libraries involved iRepertoire HTBI primers and Arm-PCR of CDR3 regions. In TCRdb, the multiplex PCR reads were re-called with MiXCR into one record per CDR3 protein. The data show under 700,000 distinct CDR3 sequences, with more than 15% seen just once and around a quarter held by the top ten. This clonotype was seen a few times. These data were also reused for a study on T cells in Graves' hyperthyroidism and ophthalmopathy. That publication notes: When the TCR CDR3 underwent first-round RT-PCR, the HTBI primer set was used.

Sequenced material: peripheral blood mononuclear cells (PBMCs), taken at new diagnosis, from a patient treated with antithyroid drugs. This chain links TRBV12-3 or TRBV12-4 with TRBJ2-7; D is ambiguous. This receptor was obtained from a woman aged 35-65 years with Graves disease. The CDR3 region has the DNA TGTGCCAGCAGTTTTAAGGGAACCTACGAGCAGTACTTC. Protein product: CASSFKGTYEQYF.